Listed below are T cell receptor beta chains from one sample, sequenced in a study of blood T cell repertoires in COVID-19. Profiling relied on immunoSEQ multiplex PCR, and the TCRdb table lists in-frame clones only, not all of them. Of about 370,000 clones in the sample, 75% to 90% are singletons; the top ten hold over 0.95%. Sample: PBMCs or T cells enriched from blood (not recorded which). These receptors came from a man younger than 30 who had recovered from COVID-19. CDR3s include the opening cysteine and the closing phenylalanine or tryptophan. D genes are given only for firm matches. Rows may omit the clone size; those that give it use once, few, many or a size class.

J	D	length	size	V	CDR3	DNA
TRBJ1-6	-	13	-	TRBV25-1	CASSESAGVALHF	TGTGCCAGCAGTGAGTCGGCCGGGGTGGCCCTCCACTTT
TRBJ2-2	TRBD1	16	-	TRBV7-8	CASSSRTGTNTGELFF	TGTGCCAGCAGCTCCCGGACAGGGACCAACACCGGGGAGCTGTTTTTT
TRBJ2-3	-	12	-	TRBV24-1	CATSAGVGTQYF	TGTGCCACCAGTGCGGGGGTTGGTACGCAGTATTTT
TRBJ1-1	-	15	-	TRBV28	CASIRLQGWGTEAFF	TGTGCCAGCATTCGCTTACAGGGATGGGGGACTGAAGCTTTCTTT
TRBJ1-5	-	17	-	TRBV7-9	CASSLVGLGLSNQPQHF	TGTGCCAGCAGCTTAGTAGGTCTGGGCTTGAGCAATCAGCCCCAGCATTTT
TRBJ1-2	-	14	-	TRBV9	CASSGETPRDGYTF	TGTGCCAGCAGCGGAGAGACCCCCCGGGATGGCTACACCTTC
TRBJ2-1	-	13	-	TRBV14	CASSPGINNEQFF	TGTGCCAGCAGCCCGGGAATAAACAATGAGCAGTTCTTC
TRBJ2-1	-	16	once	TRBV21-1	CASSTPTDLGYNEQFF	TGTGCCAGCAGCACACCGACAGATCTTGGCTACAATGAGCAGTTCTTC
TRBJ1-2	TRBD1	13	-	TRBV7-8	CASSLRDRDGYTF	TGTGCCAGCAGCCTCCGGGACAGGGACGGCTACACCTTC
TRBJ1-3	-	17	-	TRBV6-6	CASSPWGGANSGNTIYF	TGTGCCAGCAGTCCCTGGGGGGGGGCAAATTCTGGAAACACCATATATTTT
TRBJ2-1	TRBD2	15	-	TRBV7-3	CASSSLAGDHNEQFF	TGTGCCAGCAGCTCACTAGCGGGAGATCACAATGAGCAGTTCTTC
TRBJ2-4	-	14	-	TRBV19	CASSRDKAKNIQYF	TGTGCCAGTAGTAGAGATAAAGCCAAAAACATTCAGTACTTC
TRBJ2-2	-	15	-	TRBV5-1	CASSLGGQNTGELFF	TGCGCCAGCAGCTTGGGAGGACAGAACACCGGGGAGCTGTTTTTT
TRBJ1-5	-	15	-	TRBV28	CASRKGTRGNQPQHF	TGTGCCAGCAGGAAAGGGACTCGAGGGAATCAGCCCCAGCATTTT
TRBJ2-7	-	13	-	TRBV3-1/TRBV3-2	CASSQDGRYEQYF	TGTGCCAGCAGCCAAGATGGCCGTTACGAGCAGTACTTC
TRBJ2-1	TRBD1	14	-	TRBV30	CAWSKGAYNERQFF	TGTGCCTGGAGTAAGGGGGCTTATAATGAGCGGCAGTTCTTC